Sequencing of this TCR beta chain was carried out in a study of cytomegalovirus exposure and HLA in healthy donors. The study, taken as a whole, reports: Later analysis associated a missense DCLRE1C variant with TCR beta V- and J-gene trimming. Confirmation in vitro established that three CMV-associated chains were specific for CMV antigens.

CDR3 length equals 17 residues. V shed 0 bases, J shed 5 bases, and the junction held 12 bases outside the gene matches. The germline V gene encodes CDR1 SGHNT and CDR2 YYREEE (reference sequence). Each donor's status was that of a healthy bone marrow donor. Donors showed nominal health when sampled, although they likely had unrecorded immune exposures. The study ran its PCR with 60 Vbeta and 13 Jbeta primers. The data were produced by immunoSEQ multiplex PCR, yet TCRdb's version contains in-frame clones alone and is incomplete. The sample consists of 90,000 to 130,000 clones, approximately 80% of them appearing once. Worth noting for this clone: Its antigen is unidentified.

This receptor was identified in a man under 40 in good health and CMV-seropositive. Material for sequencing was PBMCs. The chain recombines TRBV5-4 with TRBJ2-3; 7 positions agree with TRBD2. The CDR3 reads CASSLGRMRELRDTQYF. As DNA, the CDR3 is TGTGCCAGCAGCTTGGGGCGGATGCGGGAGCTGAGAGATACGCAGTATTTT.